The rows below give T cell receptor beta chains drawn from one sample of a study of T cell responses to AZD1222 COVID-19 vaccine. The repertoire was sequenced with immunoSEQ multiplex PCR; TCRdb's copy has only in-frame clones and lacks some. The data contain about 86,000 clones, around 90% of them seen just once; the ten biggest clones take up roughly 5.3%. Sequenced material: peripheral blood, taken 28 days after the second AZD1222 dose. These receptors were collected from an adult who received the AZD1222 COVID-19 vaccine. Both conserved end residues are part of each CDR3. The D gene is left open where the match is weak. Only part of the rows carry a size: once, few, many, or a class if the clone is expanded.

cdr3_nt: TGTGCCTGGGATGGGACCGGGGCCTACGAGCAGTACTTC; cdr3_aa: CAWDGTGAYEQYF; j_call: TRBJ2-7; v_call: TRBV30; clone_size: -; d_call: -
cdr3_nt: TGCGCCAGCAGCTCCCCTTCTACCCGGCGTGAAGAGACCCAGTACTTC; cdr3_aa: CASSSPSTRREETQYF; j_call: TRBJ2-5; v_call: TRBV5-1; clone_size: once; d_call: -
cdr3_nt: TGTGCCAGCAGTTGGTTATTCCACAAAGACACTGAAGCTTTCTTT; cdr3_aa: CASSWLFHKDTEAFF; j_call: TRBJ1-1; v_call: TRBV28; clone_size: -; d_call: -
cdr3_nt: TGCGCCAGCAGCTTTCGGGGGTTGGAGGTCAAGAAAAACATTCAGTACTTC; cdr3_aa: CASSFRGLEVKKNIQYF; j_call: TRBJ2-4; v_call: TRBV5-1; clone_size: -; d_call: -
cdr3_nt: TGTGCCAGTAGTATAGTGCTGGGAGGGGAGAACACTGAAGCTTTCTTT; cdr3_aa: CASSIVLGGENTEAFF; j_call: TRBJ1-1; v_call: TRBV19; clone_size: -; d_call: -
cdr3_nt: TGTGCCAGCAGCGTCGGAACATCCTACGAGCAGTACTTC; cdr3_aa: CASSVGTSYEQYF; j_call: TRBJ2-7; v_call: TRBV9; clone_size: -; d_call: -
cdr3_nt: TGTGCCAGCAGCGGACGGACAGGGGAGTATGGCTACACCTTC; cdr3_aa: CASSGRTGEYGYTF; j_call: TRBJ1-2; v_call: TRBV9; clone_size: -; d_call: TRBD1
cdr3_nt: TGCGCCAGCAGCAAGACAGGGGGCCCGATAGACACTGAAGCTTTCTTT; cdr3_aa: CASSKTGGPIDTEAFF; j_call: TRBJ1-1; v_call: TRBV5-1; clone_size: -; d_call: TRBD1
cdr3_nt: TGTGCCAGCAGTTTATATCAGGGATTAAATTCACCCCTCCACTTT; cdr3_aa: CASSLYQGLNSPLHF; j_call: TRBJ1-6; v_call: TRBV27; clone_size: -; d_call: -
cdr3_nt: TGCAGCGTTGTTATAGCGGGCTCCTACAATGAGCAGTTCTTC; cdr3_aa: CSVVIAGSYNEQFF; j_call: TRBJ2-1; v_call: TRBV29-1; clone_size: -; d_call: TRBD2
cdr3_nt: TGCGCCAGCAGCCACGATGGGGAAAAACTGTTTTTT; cdr3_aa: CASSHDGEKLFF; j_call: TRBJ1-4; v_call: TRBV5-1; clone_size: -; d_call: -
cdr3_nt: TGTGCCAGCAAGCGGGATCACGAGACCCAGTACTTC; cdr3_aa: CASKRDHETQYF; j_call: TRBJ2-5; v_call: TRBV6-5; clone_size: -; d_call: TRBD2
cdr3_nt: TGTGCCAGTAGTGTGACAGGGTCCTCCTTCTCTGGAAACACCATATATTTT; cdr3_aa: CASSVTGSSFSGNTIYF; j_call: TRBJ1-3; v_call: TRBV19; clone_size: -; d_call: TRBD1
cdr3_nt: TGTGCCAGCAGCGTAGCGGACAGGAAGACCGGGGAGCTGTTTTTT; cdr3_aa: CASSVADRKTGELFF; j_call: TRBJ2-2; v_call: TRBV9; clone_size: -; d_call: TRBD1
cdr3_nt: TGCAGTGCTAGTTCCGGTGGGCCCGGGGAGCTGTTTTTT; cdr3_aa: CSASSGGPGELFF; j_call: TRBJ2-2; v_call: TRBV20-1; clone_size: -; d_call: -
cdr3_nt: TGTGCCACCAGCAGAGGAACGAACACCGGGGAGCTGTTTTTT; cdr3_aa: CATSRGTNTGELFF; j_call: TRBJ2-2; v_call: TRBV15; clone_size: -; d_call: -
cdr3_nt: TGCGCCAGCAGCCAAGGGACGGGGAGCACAGATACGCAGTATTTT; cdr3_aa: CASSQGTGSTDTQYF; j_call: TRBJ2-3; v_call: TRBV4-1; clone_size: -; d_call: -
cdr3_nt: TGTGCCAGCAGCTTAATGGGGGGGCGAGATACCGGGGAGCTGTTTTTT; cdr3_aa: CASSLMGGRDTGELFF; j_call: TRBJ2-2; v_call: TRBV7-3; clone_size: -; d_call: -
cdr3_nt: TGTGCCAGTAGTATAGGGGGGATTACCATAGGCACAGATACGCAGTATTTT; cdr3_aa: CASSIGGITIGTDTQYF; j_call: TRBJ2-3; v_call: TRBV19; clone_size: -; d_call: -
cdr3_nt: TGCGCCAGCAGCTCGGGACAGGGGGAGCTCCCCACTGAAGCTTTCTTT; cdr3_aa: CASSSGQGELPTEAFF; j_call: TRBJ1-1; v_call: TRBV5-1; clone_size: once; d_call: TRBD1
cdr3_nt: TGTGCCAGTAGTAGGTGGGGGCCCGGCTATGGCTACACCTTC; cdr3_aa: CASSRWGPGYGYTF; j_call: TRBJ1-2; v_call: TRBV19; clone_size: once; d_call: -
cdr3_nt: TGTGCCAGCAGCATCGACAGGAGCTCCTACGAGCAGTACTTC; cdr3_aa: CASSIDRSSYEQYF; j_call: TRBJ2-7; v_call: TRBV11-2; clone_size: -; d_call: -
cdr3_nt: TGCAGCGTTGTCGGTCAAGGTTTTCAGCACGGGGGCCGGGACAATGAGCAGTTCTTC; cdr3_aa: CSVVGQGFQHGGRDNEQFF; j_call: TRBJ2-1; v_call: TRBV29-1; clone_size: -; d_call: -
cdr3_nt: TGCGCCAGCAGTGATCGCATGGATCGACAGGGCAATCAGCCCCAGCATTTT; cdr3_aa: CASSDRMDRQGNQPQHF; j_call: TRBJ1-5; v_call: TRBV10-2; clone_size: -; d_call: -
cdr3_nt: TGTGCCAGCAGATACAGAGGATCTAACTATGGCTACACCTTC; cdr3_aa: CASRYRGSNYGYTF; j_call: TRBJ1-2; v_call: TRBV27; clone_size: -; d_call: -
cdr3_nt: TGTGCCAGCAGTTTATCTCCGTCTCTCCGGGACAGGGGACGGGAGACCCAGTACTTC; cdr3_aa: CASSLSPSLRDRGRETQYF; j_call: TRBJ2-5; v_call: TRBV27; clone_size: -; d_call: TRBD1
cdr3_nt: TGCGCCAGCAGCCAAGAGCGGGCCTCTCGGTTGGGGGAGCTGTTTTTT; cdr3_aa: CASSQERASRLGELFF; j_call: TRBJ2-2; v_call: TRBV4-1; clone_size: -; d_call: -
cdr3_nt: TGTGCCAGCAGCCGGACTAGCGGGGGGGCCTACGAGCAGTACTTC; cdr3_aa: CASSRTSGGAYEQYF; j_call: TRBJ2-7; v_call: TRBV2; clone_size: -; d_call: TRBD2
cdr3_nt: TGTGCCAGCAGTTACGGACTAGCGGGGGTTGAGACCCAGTACTTC; cdr3_aa: CASSYGLAGVETQYF; j_call: TRBJ2-5; v_call: TRBV6-5; clone_size: -; d_call: TRBD2
cdr3_nt: TGTGCCAGCAGTTTTCAGGGCCGAAGAAATTACGAGCAGTACTTC; cdr3_aa: CASSFQGRRNYEQYF; j_call: TRBJ2-7; v_call: TRBV27; clone_size: -; d_call: -
cdr3_nt: TGTGCCAGCAGCGCCGACGGGACAGGGGTTTCCTATGGCTACACCTTC; cdr3_aa: CASSADGTGVSYGYTF; j_call: TRBJ1-2; v_call: TRBV9; clone_size: -; d_call: TRBD1
cdr3_nt: TGTGCCAGCGCGGGGGCGTTGACCCAGTACTTC; cdr3_aa: CASAGALTQYF; j_call: TRBJ2-5; v_call: TRBV7-2; clone_size: -; d_call: -
cdr3_nt: TGCGCCAGCAGCTTGGCACCGCGGGAGACCCAGTACTTC; cdr3_aa: CASSLAPRETQYF; j_call: TRBJ2-5; v_call: TRBV5-1; clone_size: -; d_call: -
cdr3_nt: TGTGCCAGCAGCTTTGGAGGGCGGGGGGCCGGAGATACGCAGTATTTT; cdr3_aa: CASSFGGRGAGDTQYF; j_call: TRBJ2-3; v_call: TRBV7-3; clone_size: -; d_call: TRBD2
cdr3_nt: TGCGCCAGCAGCTTATTGGGGGATTTCAATCAGCCCCAGCATTTT; cdr3_aa: CASSLLGDFNQPQHF; j_call: TRBJ1-5; v_call: TRBV5-1; clone_size: -; d_call: -
cdr3_nt: TGTGCCAGCAGCTTAGGACGGGGGGGCCGGGACGAGCAGTACTTC; cdr3_aa: CASSLGRGGRDEQYF; j_call: TRBJ2-7; v_call: TRBV11-3; clone_size: once; d_call: TRBD2
cdr3_nt: TGTGCCAGCAGCTCGCCCCGACTAGCGGGGGCCCTTCAGTATTTT; cdr3_aa: CASSSPRLAGALQYF; j_call: TRBJ2-3; v_call: TRBV11-2; clone_size: -; d_call: TRBD2
cdr3_nt: TGTGCCAGTATCGGAAGGGGGCTTAGCTCCAAAAACATTCAGTACTTC; cdr3_aa: CASIGRGLSSKNIQYF; j_call: TRBJ2-4; v_call: TRBV19; clone_size: -; d_call: TRBD1
cdr3_nt: TGTGCCAGCAGTGAAGGGGCCGGGACAGGGACGTGGGGGGAGCTGTTTTTT; cdr3_aa: CASSEGAGTGTWGELFF; j_call: TRBJ2-2; v_call: TRBV6-1; clone_size: -; d_call: TRBD1